Below, 22 T cell receptor beta chains from the same sample are listed, as sequenced in a study of T cell changes during pregnancy in multiple sclerosis. Profiled with immunoSEQ multiplex PCR; TCRdb holds only in-frame clones, not every one. The sample lists 20,000 to 25,000 clones, less than 95% occurring once. The specimen comprised CD4+ T cells from peripheral blood mononuclear cells, sampled in the third trimester of pregnancy. The receptors were sampled from a female donor with multiple sclerosis, enrolled in a pregnancy study.

The V and J genes are TRBV11-3 and TRBJ2-1, with TRBD2 matching 7 bases. Germline-derived CDR1 and CDR2 are SGHNT and YENEEA. The CDR3 totals 16 residues. The J segment lost 2 bases and the V segment lost 1 base, leaving 5 bases of the junction unmatched. The CDR3 nucleotides read TGTGCCAGCAGCTTAGTGGGTGGGGGGGCCTACAATGAGCAGTTCTTC. As protein: CASSLVGGGAYNEQFF.

The genes are TRBV6-1 and TRBJ1-6, with a possible D match to TRBD1 (6 bases). The CDR3 has 14 amino acids. The germline gives CDR1 MNHNS, CDR2 SASEGT. Trimming pared 5 bases from V and 5 bases from J, leaving 10 bases between. In DNA, the CDR3 is TGTGCCAGCAGTCAGGGGCACGATAATTCACCCCTCCACTTT. Its translation is CASSQGHDNSPLHF.

For this clone: The junction departs from germline at one end; a sequencing error may be responsible. The V and J genes are TRBV18 and TRBJ2-5; 13 bases fit TRBD2. The germline CDR1 and CDR2 sequences are KGHSH and LQKENI. The CDR3 sequence is 19 residues long. Here the CDR3 DNA reads TGTGCCAGCTCATCGGGACTAGCGGGGAGGCTCCGTCGCAAAGAAACCCAGTACTTC. Translated, it gives CASSSGLAGRLRRKETQYF.

This chain uses TRBV2 with TRBJ2-7, with 8 bases that match TRBD1. The ends lost 6 bases at V and 0 bases at J; junction bases unmatched: 4. Germline V gives CDR1 SNHLY, CDR2 FYNNEI. The CDR3 consists of 14 residues. The CDR3 here is CASRRQGNSYEQYF. The CDR3 DNA follows: TGTGCCAGCAGACGACAGGGGAACTCCTACGAGCAGTACTTC.

The genes are TRBV30 and TRBJ1-6; 12 nucleotides match TRBD1. The CDR3 consists of 13 residues. J lost 9 bases, V lost 5 bases, and 2 bases had no gene match. Germline CDR1 and CDR2: GTSNPN and SVGIG (reference sequence). CDR3 loop: CAWGGQGASPLHF. CDR3 in DNA: TGTGCCTGGGGGGGACAGGGGGCTTCACCCCTCCACTTT.

In this sample, this clone turned up once. This chain uses TRBV5-1 with TRBJ1-1; 10 bases match TRBD1. V lost 0 bases to trimming and J lost 4 bases; unmatched junction nucleotides: 9. The V gene's germline CDR1 is SGHRS and CDR2 YFSETQ. The CDR3 length is 17 residues. CDR3 amino acids: CASSLGAGTGVGTEAFF. The CDR3 DNA reads as TGCGCCAGCAGCTTGGGAGCCGGGACAGGGGTTGGCACTGAAGCTTTCTTT.

The chain employs TRBV5-1 and TRBJ1-2, with TRBD1 as a possible D gene (6 bases). Per germline, CDR1 SGHRS and CDR2 YFSETQ. V gave up 4 bases and J gave up 3 bases, with 16 bases separating them. The CDR3 totals 15 residues. This CDR3 is CASSPRQGFHYGYTF. CDR3 nucleotides: TGCGCCAGCAGCCCCCGTCAGGGGTTCCACTATGGCTACACCTTC.

The gene calls are TRBV30 and TRBJ2-1, with 8 bases lining up with TRBD2. Germline CDR1 reads GTSNPN; CDR2 reads SVGIG (reference sequence). The ends lost 0 bases at V and 0 bases at J; junction bases unmatched: 1. The CDR3 consists of 15 residues. The CDR3 DNA sequence: TGTGCCTGGAGTGTTGGACTAGCCTCCTACAATGAGCAGTTCTTC. It specifies CAWSVGLASYNEQFF.

V usage is TRBV6-5 and J usage is TRBJ2-1, with 10 bases aligning to TRBD1. CDR1 and CDR2 from the germline V gene are MNHEY and SVGAGI. The CDR3 extends over 16 amino acids. Trimming took 0 bases from V and 4 from J; bases not matched to a gene: 3. CDR3 bases: TGTGCCAGCAGTTACTCGCCGGGACAGGGGTACAATGAGCAGTTCTTC. Its protein is CASSYSPGQGYNEQFF.

The V call is TRBV2, the J call TRBJ2-7, with D perhaps TRBD1 (6 bases). Trimming removed 6 bases from V and 4 bases from J, with 13 bases in between. Germline lookup yields CDR1 SNHLY and CDR2 FYNNEI. This CDR3 region has 13 residues. CDR3 in amino acids: CASRYQGSYEQYF. CDR3 bases: TGTGCCAGCAGGTACCAGGGGTCTTACGAGCAGTACTTC.

The chain carries TRBV4-1 and TRBJ1-4; D is possibly TRBD1 (6 bases). Trimming removed 0 bases at V and 5 bases at J, with 13 bases between. Per germline, CDR1 MGHRA and CDR2 YSYEKL. The CDR3 has 16 residues. The CDR3 is CASSQDRGGVNEKLFF. In DNA form, the CDR3 reads TGCGCCAGCAGCCAAGATCGGGGGGGCGTGAATGAAAAACTGTTTTTT.

The chain recombines TRBV27 with TRBJ2-5; 8 bases line up with TRBD1. The V gene's germline CDR1 is MNHEY and CDR2 SMNVEV (reference sequence). The CDR3 has 15 residues. Trimming at V came to 7 bases and at J to 4 bases, leaving 11 bases not matched to a gene. CDR3 DNA sequence: TGTGCCAGCAACACCCTGGACAGGGCGGCAGAGACCCAGTACTTC. Amino acid sequence: CASNTLDRAAETQYF.

The chain is built from TRBV19 and TRBJ2-5; maybe TRBD1 (5 bases). The germline V gene has CDR1 LNHDA and CDR2 SQIVND (reference sequence). The CDR3 loop spans 13 amino acids. Trimming shortened V by 9 bases and J by 1 base, and 12 bases separated the two germline ends. The CDR3 DNA reads TGTGCCAGCCGGCGACAGCCCCAAGAGACCCAGTACTTC. Protein: CASRRQPQETQYF.

The chain employs TRBV5-1 and TRBJ2-5; tentative D call: TRBD1 (6 bases). This CDR3 region has 13 residues. The germline V gene has CDR1 SGHRS and CDR2 YFSETQ. Trimming took 0 bases from V and 4 from J, leaving 7 bases between them. The CDR3: CASSLGRGETQYF. DNA of the CDR3: TGCGCCAGCAGCTTGGGCAGGGGAGAGACCCAGTACTTC.

This clone was seen just once. The chain employs TRBV4-3 and TRBJ2-2, with D perhaps TRBD2 (5 bases). V lost 1 base and J lost 2, with 8 bases in between. Germline loops: CDR1 LGHNA, CDR2 YSLEER. The CDR3 consists of 15 residues. The CDR3 DNA follows: TGCGCCAGCAGCCAAGCTAGCAGAAACACCGGGGAGCTGTTTTTT. Translating gives CASSQASRNTGELFF.

CDR3 amino acids: CASSPPRASGVGETQYF. The CDR3, as DNA: TGTGCCAGCAGCCCCCCAAGGGCTTCGGGGGTTGGCGAGACCCAGTACTTC. The chain uses TRBV16 and TRBJ2-5, with D possibly being TRBD2 (6 bases). From germline, CDR1 is KGHSY and CDR2 FQNENV. V was shortened by 4 bases and J by 5 bases, with 23 bases between the two germline ends. This CDR3 has 17 residues.

The chain carries TRBV9 and TRBJ2-7, with D perhaps matching TRBD1 (6 bases). In germline, CDR1 is SGDLS, CDR2 YYNGEE. The V gene lost 3 bases and the J gene lost 5 bases, with 15 bases spanning the gap. The length of the CDR3 is 14 residues. The CDR3 coding sequence is TGTGCCAGCAGCGCGGGGCAGGGGCGGGACGAGCAGTACTTC. Translating gives CASSAGQGRDEQYF. The full variable domain, with the rest looked up from reference TRBV9 and TRBJ2-7, is DSGVTQTPKHLITATGQRVTLRCSPRSGDLSVYWYQQSLDQGLQFLIQYYNGEERAKGNILERFSAQQFPDLHSELNLSSLELGDSALYFCASSAGQGRDEQYFGPGTRLTVT.

The V call is TRBV4-1, the J call TRBJ1-6; D gene ambiguous. This CDR3 has 9 residues. Germline V gene lookup returns CDR1 MGHRA and CDR2 YSYEKL. Trimming shortened V by 11 bases and J by 15 bases, and 11 bases separated the two germline ends. The chain's CDR3 is CAAHALLHF. The CDR3 bases are TGCGCCGCCCATGCACTCCTCCACTTT.

The rearrangement joins TRBV4-1 to TRBJ2-3; the match to TRBD2 covers 9 bases. Germline loops: CDR1 MGHRA, CDR2 YSYEKL. The CDR3 extends over 17 amino acids. Trimming at V came to 1 base and at J to 0 bases, leaving 5 bases not matched to a gene. The CDR3 loop is CASSQGTSGRSTDTQYF. CDR3 bases: TGCGCCAGCAGCCAAGGAACTAGCGGGCGTAGCACAGATACGCAGTATTTT.

The chain links TRBV19 to TRBJ1-2; D is uncertain. Germline V gene data show CDR1 as LNHDA and CDR2 as SQIVND (reference sequence). This CDR3 contains 14 residues. V was cut by 3 bases and J by 8 bases, with 16 bases left in between. CDR3 DNA: TGTGCCAGTAGTATGTTTGGCAGTTCCTCGGGCTACACCTTC. It encodes CASSMFGSSSGYTF.

This chain connects TRBV12-5 to TRBJ1-3; D is possibly TRBD1 (6 bases). This CDR3 comprises 18 residues. Trimming took 0 bases from V and 0 from J, leaving 15 bases between them. The V gene's germline CDR1 is LGHNT and CDR2 FRNRAP. Written as DNA, the CDR3 is TGTGCTAGTGGTTTGGTAATTGGGGGGGCATCCTCTGGAAACACCATATATTTT. This translates into CASGLVIGGASSGNTIYF.

The chain combines TRBV4-1 with TRBJ1-6, with a weak D call TRBD1 (6 bases). Trimming cost V 0 bases and J 0 bases, with 9 bases left between them. The CDR3 totals 17 residues. The germline CDR1 and CDR2 sequences are MGHRA and YSYEKL. The CDR3 DNA follows: TGCGCCAGCAGCCAAGAAAGGACAGCCTCCTATAATTCACCCCTCCACTTT. Amino acid sequence: CASSQERTASYNSPLHF.